The entry that follows covers one T cell receptor (beta chain) sequence. As yet, its antigen is unknown. The data belong to a study of naive and memory T cell subsets. Two oligonucleotides, mixed equimolar, formed the beta constant-region primer covering TRBC1 and TRBC2. Nested alpha and beta constant-region primers with the SP2 primer drove four PCR rounds on ligated cDNA. Each CDR3 protein is one row after TCRdb ran MiXCR on the UMI-ligation and nested PCR reads. The sample has roughly 150,000 distinct CDR3 sequences; roughly 20% are singletons. V was pared by 6 bases and J by 4 bases, with 12 bases between. This CDR3 contains 13 residues. Germline lookup yields CDR1 MNHEY and CDR2 SVGAGI. General observations from the study: Especially in CD8 cells, naive repertoires contained a few larger clonotypes, possibly CD45RA-re-expressing memory cells. Gini index rose across naive, CM, EM and EMRA in CD4 and CD8.

The V call is TRBV6-5, the J call TRBJ1-2; possibly TRBD1 for D (6 bases). Sequenced material: naive CD4+ T cells from blood. This TCR was recovered from a human donor in good health. CDR3 bases: TGTGCCAGCAGAATGCAGGGGTCCTATGGCTACACCTTC. It encodes CASRMQGSYGYTF.